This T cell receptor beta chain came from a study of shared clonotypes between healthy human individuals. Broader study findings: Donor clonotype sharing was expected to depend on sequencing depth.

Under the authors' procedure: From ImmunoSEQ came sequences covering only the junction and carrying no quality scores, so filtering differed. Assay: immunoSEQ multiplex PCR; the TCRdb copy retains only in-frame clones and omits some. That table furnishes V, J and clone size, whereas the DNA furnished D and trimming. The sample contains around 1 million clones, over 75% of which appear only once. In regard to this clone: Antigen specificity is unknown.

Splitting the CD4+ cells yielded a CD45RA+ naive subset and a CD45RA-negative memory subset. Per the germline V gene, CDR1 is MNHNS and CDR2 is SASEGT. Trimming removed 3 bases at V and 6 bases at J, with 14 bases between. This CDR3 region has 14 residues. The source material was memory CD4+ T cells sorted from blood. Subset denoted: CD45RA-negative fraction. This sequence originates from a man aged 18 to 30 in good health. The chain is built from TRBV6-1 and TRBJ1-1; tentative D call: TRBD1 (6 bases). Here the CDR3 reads CASSEQPGGAEAFF. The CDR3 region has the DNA TGTGCCAGCAGTGAGCAACCGGGGGGCGCTGAAGCTTTCTTT.